These 10 T cell receptor beta chains share one sample of origin, sequenced in a study of blood T cell repertoires in COVID-19. The data were produced by immunoSEQ multiplex PCR, yet TCRdb's version contains in-frame clones alone and is incomplete. Here the sample spans roughly 140,000 clones, about 87% being singletons. Sequencing was done on a sample of peripheral blood. All receptors come from a human donor in a cohort sampled during active COVID-19.

This clone has only one observation. The chain uses TRBV3-1 (or the pseudogene TRBV3-2) and TRBJ1-4, with no clear D. Germline lookup yields CDR1 LGHDT and CDR2 YNNKEL (reference sequence). This CDR3 is 16 amino acids long. The V end was cut by 4 bases, the J end by 7 bases, with 19 bases between. CDR3 sequence: CASSPSDGGRSEKLFF. CDR3 DNA: TGTGCCAGCAGCCCCAGTGATGGTGGCAGATCTGAAAAACTGTTTTTT.

V usage is TRBV7-2 and J usage is TRBJ2-1; 7 bases line up with TRBD2. Germline values: CDR1 SGHTA, CDR2 FQGNSA. V was pared by 3 bases and J by 8 bases, with 13 bases of the junction left unmatched. The CDR3 extends over 16 amino acids. In nucleotides, the CDR3 is TGTGCCAGCAGCTTTGGTGCGGGGGATCCTCGACATGAGCAGTTCTTC. It is translated as CASSFGAGDPRHEQFF.

This clone was detected once. The chain uses TRBV4-1 and TRBJ1-2; a weak D match, TRBD1 (5 bases). Trimming took 0 bases from V and 5 from J, leaving 10 bases between them. Germline lookup yields CDR1 MGHRA and CDR2 YSYEKL. The length of the CDR3 is 14 residues. This CDR3 is CASSQDHPGYGYTF. In nucleotides, the CDR3 is TGCGCCAGCAGCCAAGATCACCCAGGGTATGGCTACACCTTC.

V usage is TRBV4-2 and J usage is TRBJ2-7, with 11 positions matching TRBD1. CDR1 is LGHNA, CDR2 YNFKEQ, per germline. V shed 2 bases, J shed 7 bases, and the junction held 10 bases outside the gene matches. CDR3 size: 16 residues. CDR3: CASSQLTGTGGREQYF. CDR3 DNA sequence: TGTGCCAGCAGCCAATTGACCGGGACAGGGGGAAGGGAGCAGTACTTC.

The V gene is TRBV6-2 or TRBV6-3, the J gene TRBJ1-5; TRBD1 matches 8 bases. The ends lost 2 bases at V and 6 bases at J; junction bases unmatched: 6. The CDR3 loop spans 15 amino acids. CDR1 is MNHEY, CDR2 SVGEGT, per germline. CDR3 in DNA: TGTGCCAGCAGTTACGACAGGGGTTTACGTCAGCCCCAGCATTTT. Protein sequence: CASSYDRGLRQPQHF.

J is TRBJ2-2 and V is TRBV25-1; a weak D match, TRBD1 (6 bases). The CDR3 extends over 14 amino acids. In germline, CDR1 is MGHDK, CDR2 SYGVNS. V lost 4 bases and J 4 bases, leaving 10 bases between the germline ends. CDR3 nucleotide sequence: TGTGCCAGCAGTGGTACAGGGTTCACCGGGGAGCTGTTTTTT. Protein sequence: CASSGTGFTGELFF.

The chain carries TRBV5-1 and TRBJ2-1; maybe TRBD1 (5 bases). Germline values: CDR1 SGHRS, CDR2 YFSETQ. V gave up 4 bases and J gave up 6 bases, with 8 bases separating them. CDR3 length: 12 amino acids. CDR3 sequence (DNA): TGCGCCAGCAGCCTGACAGTCAATGAGCAGTTCTTC. Its protein is CASSLTVNEQFF.

This chain joins TRBV12-5 and TRBJ1-1; TRBD1 matches 8 bases. Germline CDR1 reads LGHNT; CDR2 reads FRNRAP. The CDR3 is 17 residues long. The ends lost 5 bases at V and 6 bases at J; junction bases unmatched: 17. The CDR3 region is CASGPGGRGLSLSEAFF. DNA for the CDR3: TGTGCTAGTGGTCCGGGAGGCAGGGGGCTCTCCTTGTCTGAAGCTTTCTTT.

The chain is built from TRBV2 and TRBJ1-2; no firm D call. Trimming left V 11 bases short and J 4 bases short, with 17 bases between. Germline-derived CDR1 and CDR2 are SNHLY and FYNNEI. This CDR3 is built from 13 residues. The chain's CDR3 is CARTGNSGYGYTF. CDR3 bases: TGTGCCCGTACGGGGAACTCGGGCTATGGCTACACCTTC.

This chain links TRBV29-1 with TRBJ1-5, with 7 bases lining up with TRBD1. V was clipped by 1 base and J by 7 bases; unmatched bases: 4. From germline, CDR1 is SQVTM and CDR2 ANQGSEA. CDR3 length equals 13 residues. CDR3: CSVEGQGGQPQHF. The CDR3 region has the DNA TGCAGCGTTGAAGGACAGGGAGGACAGCCCCAGCATTTT.